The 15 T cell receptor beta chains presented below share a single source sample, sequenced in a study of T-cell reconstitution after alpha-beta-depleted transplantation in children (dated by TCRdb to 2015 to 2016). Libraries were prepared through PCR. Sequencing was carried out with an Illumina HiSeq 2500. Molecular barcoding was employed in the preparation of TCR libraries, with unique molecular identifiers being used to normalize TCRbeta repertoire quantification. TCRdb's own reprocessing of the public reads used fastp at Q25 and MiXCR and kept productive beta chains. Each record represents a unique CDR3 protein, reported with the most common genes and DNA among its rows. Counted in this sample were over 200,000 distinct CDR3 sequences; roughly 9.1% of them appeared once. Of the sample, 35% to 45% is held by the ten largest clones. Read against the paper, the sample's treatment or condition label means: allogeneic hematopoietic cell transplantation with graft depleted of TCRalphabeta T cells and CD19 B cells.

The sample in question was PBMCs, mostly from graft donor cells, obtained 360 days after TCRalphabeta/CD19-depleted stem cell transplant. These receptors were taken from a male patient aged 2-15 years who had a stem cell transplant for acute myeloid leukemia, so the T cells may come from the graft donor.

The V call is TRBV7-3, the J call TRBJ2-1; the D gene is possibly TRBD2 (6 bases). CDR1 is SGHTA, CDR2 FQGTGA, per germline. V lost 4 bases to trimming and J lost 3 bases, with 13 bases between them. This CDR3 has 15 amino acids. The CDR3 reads CASSSREQGYNEQFF. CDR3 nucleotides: TGTGCCAGCAGCTCCCGGGAGCAGGGCTACAATGAGCAGTTCTTC.

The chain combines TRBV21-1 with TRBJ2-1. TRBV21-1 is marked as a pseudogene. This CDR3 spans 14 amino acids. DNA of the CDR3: TGTGCCAGCAGCAAATCTTACTACTTCAATGAGCAGTTCTTC. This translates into CASSKSYYFNEQFF.

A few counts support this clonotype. The CDR3 DNA is TGTGCCAGCAGCCAAGATGTGGGACTAGTACCAGAGACCCAGTACTTC. It encodes CASSQDVGLVPETQYF. This sequence joins TRBV14 and TRBJ2-5, with TRBD2 matching 8 bases. Germline V gene sequence: CDR1 SGHDN, CDR2 FVKESK. V shed 0 bases and J 4 bases; nucleotides not matched to a gene: 7. This CDR3 is built from 16 residues.

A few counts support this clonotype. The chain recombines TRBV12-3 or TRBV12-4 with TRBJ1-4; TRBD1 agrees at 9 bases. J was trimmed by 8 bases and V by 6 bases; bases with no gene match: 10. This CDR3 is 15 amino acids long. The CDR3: CASRNRGLIGEKLFF. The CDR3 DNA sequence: TGTGCCAGCAGAAACAGGGGGCTTATAGGGGAAAAACTGTTTTTT.

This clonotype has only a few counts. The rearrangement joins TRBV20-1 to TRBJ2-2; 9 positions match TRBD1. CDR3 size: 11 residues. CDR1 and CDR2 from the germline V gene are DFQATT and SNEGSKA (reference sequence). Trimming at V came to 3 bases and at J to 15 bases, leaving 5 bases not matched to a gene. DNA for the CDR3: TGCAGTGCTAGGTCGGGACAGGGAGTGTTTTTT. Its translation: CSARSGQGVFF.

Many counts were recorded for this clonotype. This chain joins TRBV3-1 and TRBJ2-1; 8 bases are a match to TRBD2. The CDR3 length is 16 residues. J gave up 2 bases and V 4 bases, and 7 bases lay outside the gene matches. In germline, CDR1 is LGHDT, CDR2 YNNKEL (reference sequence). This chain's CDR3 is CASSLGLRGAYNEQFF. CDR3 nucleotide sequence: TGTGCCAGCAGCCTAGGGCTGCGGGGGGCCTACAATGAGCAGTTCTTC.

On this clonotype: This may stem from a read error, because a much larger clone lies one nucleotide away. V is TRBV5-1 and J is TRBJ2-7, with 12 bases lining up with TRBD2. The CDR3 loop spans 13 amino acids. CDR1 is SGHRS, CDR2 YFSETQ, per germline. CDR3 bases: TGCGCCAGCAGACTAGCGGGAGGCTACAAGCAGTACTTC. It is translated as CASRLAGGYKQYF.

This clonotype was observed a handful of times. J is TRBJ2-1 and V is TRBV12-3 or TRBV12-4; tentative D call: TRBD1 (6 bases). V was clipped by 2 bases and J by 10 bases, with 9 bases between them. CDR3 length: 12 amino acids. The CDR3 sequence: CASSLRGTEQFF. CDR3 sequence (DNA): TGTGCCAGCAGTTTAAGGGGGACAGAGCAGTTCTTC.

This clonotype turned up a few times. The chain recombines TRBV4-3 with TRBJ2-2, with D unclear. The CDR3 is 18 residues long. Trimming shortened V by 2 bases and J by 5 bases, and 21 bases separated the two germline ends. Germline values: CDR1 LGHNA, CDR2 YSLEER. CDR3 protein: CASSQSPSQDRRTGELFF. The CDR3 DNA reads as TGCGCCAGCAGCCAAAGCCCTTCCCAAGATCGGAGAACCGGGGAGCTGTTTTTT.

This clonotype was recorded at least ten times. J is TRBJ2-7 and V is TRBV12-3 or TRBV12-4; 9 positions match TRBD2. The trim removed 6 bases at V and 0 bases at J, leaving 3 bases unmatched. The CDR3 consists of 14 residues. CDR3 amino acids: CASRGSGSSYEQYF. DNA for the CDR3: TGTGCCAGCAGGGGTAGCGGGAGCTCCTACGAGCAGTACTTC.

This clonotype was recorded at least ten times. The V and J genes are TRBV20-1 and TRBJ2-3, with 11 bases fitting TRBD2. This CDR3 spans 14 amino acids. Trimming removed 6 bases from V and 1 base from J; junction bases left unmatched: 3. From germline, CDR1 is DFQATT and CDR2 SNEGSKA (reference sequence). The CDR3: CSAKLAGGTDTQYF. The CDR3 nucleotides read TGCAGTGCGAAACTAGCGGGGGGCACAGATACGCAGTATTTT.

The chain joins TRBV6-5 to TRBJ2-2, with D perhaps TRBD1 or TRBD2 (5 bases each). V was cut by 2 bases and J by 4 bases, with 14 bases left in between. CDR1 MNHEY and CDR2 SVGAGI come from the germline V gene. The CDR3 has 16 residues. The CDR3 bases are TGTGCCAGCAGTTACCCGGGCCAGGGAGCCACCGGGGAGCTGTTTTTT. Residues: CASSYPGQGATGELFF.

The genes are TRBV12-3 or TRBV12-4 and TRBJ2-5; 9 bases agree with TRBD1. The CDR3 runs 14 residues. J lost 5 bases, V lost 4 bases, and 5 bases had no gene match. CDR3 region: CASSSTGQGETQYF. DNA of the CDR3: TGTGCCAGCAGTTCCACCGGACAGGGGGAGACCCAGTACTTC.

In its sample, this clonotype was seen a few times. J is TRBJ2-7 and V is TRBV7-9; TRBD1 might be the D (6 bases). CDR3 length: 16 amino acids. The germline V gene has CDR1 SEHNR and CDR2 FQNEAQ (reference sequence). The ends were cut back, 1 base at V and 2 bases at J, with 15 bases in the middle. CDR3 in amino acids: CASSLGALQGPYEQYV. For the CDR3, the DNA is TGTGCCAGCAGCTTAGGGGCCTTACAGGGCCCCTACGAGCAGTACGTC.

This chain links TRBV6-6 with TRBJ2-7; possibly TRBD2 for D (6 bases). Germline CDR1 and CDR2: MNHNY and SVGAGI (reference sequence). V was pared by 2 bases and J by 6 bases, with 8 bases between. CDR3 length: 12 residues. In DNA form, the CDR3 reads TGTGCCAGCAGTTACCGGGGGACCGAGCAGTACGTC. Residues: CASSYRGTEQYV.